This entry describes one T cell receptor (beta chain). Its antigen remains unidentified. The record has no base qualities; no much larger clone is one base away. The library was obtained by the immunoSEQ multiplex PCR assay. Concerning the study's data processing: A statistical classification framework was developed to diagnose cytomegalovirus status using the catalog of TCR beta chain sequences. Sourced from immuneACCESS, this table was stored by TCRdb with only in-frame sequences that have V and J called. A share of the clones is absent; for the studies checked, an unresolved V gene accounts for under half, and the remainder has no known explanation. V, J and clone size were drawn from that table, and D and trimming were deduced from the DNA. This sample comprises about 150,000 clones, roughly 79% of them detected only once. The top ten hold just under 30% of the sample. The sample originates from a study of cytomegalovirus exposure and HLA in healthy donors (TCRdb year 2017). With regard to the full study: According to a later analysis, one platform produced both the 100 to 150 validation repertoires and the roughly 650 repertoires of the first cohort. The study was designed to test whether signatures of past pathogen exposure could be identified by cataloging public T cell receptors. In addition to the first cohort of 650 to 800 subjects, a separate validation cohort of approximately 130 different subjects was used. To predict cytomegalovirus infection status, the study brought together high-throughput TCR immunosequencing, statistical association of individual TCRs with disease status, and machine learning. The investigation overall reported the following: The classifier was reported to diagnose cytomegalovirus status with high specificity and sensitivity in both the original cohort and the validation cohort. Most TCR sequences were observed very rarely across donors, whereas some public TCRs were present in many individuals. The authors suggested that the approach could potentially be generalized to other disease states and immunological phenotypes. A later analysis found that TCRs clustered in the first cohort also tended to co-occur in the 130 or so validation repertoires, with 90% to 95% of cluster scores above 0. A few of the identified cytomegalovirus-associated TCR beta chains were confirmed in vitro to be specific for cytomegalovirus antigens. A later analysis lacked HLA typing for the validation cohort, so it scored co-occurrence in that cohort across all 120 or so repertoires. A total of fewer than 200 TCR beta chains were listed by the study as associated with cytomegalovirus.

Donors formed part of the validation cohort, which comprised about 120 subjects and was distinct from the first cohort of over 500 subjects. What was sequenced was PBMCs. The sequence came from a man aged 25-45 years in good health and CMV-seropositive.

Here the CDR3 is given as CASSPQGKIDEKLFF. The sequence in DNA is TGTGCCAGCAGCCCCCAGGGGAAGATTGATGAAAAACTGTTTTTT. In this chain, TRBV28 is recombined with TRBJ1-4; TRBD1 is a possible D gene, resting on 6 matching bases. Reading from cysteine to phenylalanine, the CDR3 counts 15 amino acids. CDR3 DNA is the only sequence kept; it has 45 bases, read in frame from the first base. CDR1 and CDR2 were assigned from the germline V gene as MDHEN and SYDVKM. V and J are truncated by 6 bases and 6 bases respectively, leaving an intervening sequence of 17 bases.